Included here is one TCR beta chain sequence, with context. Authors' analysis steps: Reference gene primer amplification in the assay estimated nucleated cell counts. Profiled with immunoSEQ multiplex PCR; TCRdb holds only in-frame clones, not every one. That table furnishes V, J and clone size, whereas the DNA furnished D and trimming. The sample has 270,000 or so clones; about 89% are singletons. This record belongs to a study of blood T cell repertoires in COVID-19. Turning to the study itself: From the United States, Italy and Spain came samples of acute and convalescent COVID-19. PBMCs, B-cell-depleted T cells, or T cells provided the cDNA or gDNA that made up the material.

Between the trimmed V and J ends, which lost 0 bases and 4 bases, there was a span of 12 bases. The CDR3 runs 16 residues. The germline gives CDR1 MNHEY, CDR2 SVGAGI. The origin of this receptor is a man aged 40-55 years with active or convalescent COVID-19. Sequencing was performed on peripheral blood. The rearrangement joins TRBV6-5 to TRBJ2-2; weak D call: TRBD1 (6 bases). CDR3 loop: CASSYSPGQLTGELFF. As DNA, the CDR3 is TGTGCCAGCAGTTACTCACCGGGACAACTCACCGGGGAGCTGTTTTTT.